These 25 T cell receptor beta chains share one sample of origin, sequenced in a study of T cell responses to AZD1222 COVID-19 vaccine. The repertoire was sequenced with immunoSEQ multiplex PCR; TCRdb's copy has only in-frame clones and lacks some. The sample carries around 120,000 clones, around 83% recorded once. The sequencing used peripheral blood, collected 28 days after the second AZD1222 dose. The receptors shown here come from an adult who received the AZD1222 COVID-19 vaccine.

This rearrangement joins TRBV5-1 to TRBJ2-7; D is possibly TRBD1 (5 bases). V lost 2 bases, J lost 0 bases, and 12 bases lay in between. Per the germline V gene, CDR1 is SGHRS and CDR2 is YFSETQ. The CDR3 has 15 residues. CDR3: CASSLDSVFSYEQYF. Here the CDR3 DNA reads TGCGCCAGCAGCTTAGACAGCGTATTCTCCTACGAGCAGTACTTC.

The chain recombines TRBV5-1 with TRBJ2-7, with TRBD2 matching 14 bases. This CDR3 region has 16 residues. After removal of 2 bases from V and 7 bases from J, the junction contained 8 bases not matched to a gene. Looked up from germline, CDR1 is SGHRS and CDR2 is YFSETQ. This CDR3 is CASSFYPGLAGEEQYF. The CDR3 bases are TGCGCCAGCAGCTTTTACCCGGGACTAGCGGGGGAGGAGCAGTACTTC. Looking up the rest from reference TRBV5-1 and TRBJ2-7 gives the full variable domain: KAGVTQTPRYLIKTRGQQVTLSCSPISGHRSVSWYQQTPGQGLQFLFEYFSETQRNKGNFPGRFSGRQFSNSRSEMNVSTLELGDSALYLCASSFYPGLAGEEQYFGPGTRLTVT.

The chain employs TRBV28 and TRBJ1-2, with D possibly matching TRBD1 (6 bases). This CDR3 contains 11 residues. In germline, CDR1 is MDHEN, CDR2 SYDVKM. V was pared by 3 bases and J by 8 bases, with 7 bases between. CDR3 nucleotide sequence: TGTGCCAGCAGTTTTCAGGGGGGCTACACCTTC. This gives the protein CASSFQGGYTF.

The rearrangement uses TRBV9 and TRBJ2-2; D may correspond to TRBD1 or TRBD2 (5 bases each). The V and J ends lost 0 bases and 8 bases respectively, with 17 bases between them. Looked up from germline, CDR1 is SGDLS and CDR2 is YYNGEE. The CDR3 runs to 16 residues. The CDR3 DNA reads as TGTGCCAGCAGCGTAGGGGACCTACTGAGAGGGGGGGAGCTGTTTTTT. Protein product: CASSVGDLLRGGELFF.

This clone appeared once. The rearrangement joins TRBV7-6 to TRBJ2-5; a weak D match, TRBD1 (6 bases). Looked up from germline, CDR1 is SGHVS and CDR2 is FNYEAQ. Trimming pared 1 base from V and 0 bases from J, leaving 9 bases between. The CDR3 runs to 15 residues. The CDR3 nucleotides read TGTGCCAGCAGCTTAGTAGGGGGATACCAAGAGACCCAGTACTTC. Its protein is CASSLVGGYQETQYF.

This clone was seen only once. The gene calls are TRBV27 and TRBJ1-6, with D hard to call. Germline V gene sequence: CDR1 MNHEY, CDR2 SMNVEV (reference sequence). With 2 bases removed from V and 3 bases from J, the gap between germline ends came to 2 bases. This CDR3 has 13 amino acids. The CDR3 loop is CASSLNYNSPLHF. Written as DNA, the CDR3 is TGTGCCAGCAGTTTAAACTATAATTCACCCCTCCACTTT.

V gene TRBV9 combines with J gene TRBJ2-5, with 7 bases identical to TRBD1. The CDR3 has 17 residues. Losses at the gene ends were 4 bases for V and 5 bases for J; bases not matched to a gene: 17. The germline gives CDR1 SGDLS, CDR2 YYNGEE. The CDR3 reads CASSRTTGTVKTETQYF. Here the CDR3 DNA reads TGTGCCAGCAGCCGTACGACCGGGACAGTAAAGACCGAGACCCAGTACTTC.

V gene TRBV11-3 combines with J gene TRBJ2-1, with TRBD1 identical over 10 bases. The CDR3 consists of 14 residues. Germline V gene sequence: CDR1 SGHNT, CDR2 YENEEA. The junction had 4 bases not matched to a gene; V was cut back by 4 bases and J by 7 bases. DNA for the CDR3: TGTGCCAGCAGCTCCAGACAGGGGGCGAATGAGCAGTTCTTC. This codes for CASSSRQGANEQFF.

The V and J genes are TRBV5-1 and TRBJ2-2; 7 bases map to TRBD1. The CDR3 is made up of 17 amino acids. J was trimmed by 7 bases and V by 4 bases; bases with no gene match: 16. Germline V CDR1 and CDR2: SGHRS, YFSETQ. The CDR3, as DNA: TGCGCCAGCAGCATGAAAGAACGGACAGGACGGATCGGGGAGCTGTTTTTT. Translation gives CASSMKERTGRIGELFF. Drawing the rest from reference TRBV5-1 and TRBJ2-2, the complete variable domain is KAGVTQTPRYLIKTRGQQVTLSCSPISGHRSVSWYQQTPGQGLQFLFEYFSETQRNKGNFPGRFSGRQFSNSRSEMNVSTLELGDSALYLCASSMKERTGRIGELFFGEGSRLTVL.

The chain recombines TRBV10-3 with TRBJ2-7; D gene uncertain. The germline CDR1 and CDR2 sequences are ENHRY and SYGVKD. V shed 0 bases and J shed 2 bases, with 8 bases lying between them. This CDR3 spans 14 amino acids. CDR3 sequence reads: CAISESLRPYEQYF. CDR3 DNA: TGTGCCATCAGTGAGTCGCTACGGCCCTACGAGCAGTACTTC.

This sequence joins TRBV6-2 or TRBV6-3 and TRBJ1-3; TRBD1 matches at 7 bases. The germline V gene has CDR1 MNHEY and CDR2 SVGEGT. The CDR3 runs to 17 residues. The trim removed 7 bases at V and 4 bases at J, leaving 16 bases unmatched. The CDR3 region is CASTPSGTAGVGNTIYF. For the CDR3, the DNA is TGTGCCAGCACCCCATCCGGGACAGCGGGTGTGGGAAACACCATATATTTT.

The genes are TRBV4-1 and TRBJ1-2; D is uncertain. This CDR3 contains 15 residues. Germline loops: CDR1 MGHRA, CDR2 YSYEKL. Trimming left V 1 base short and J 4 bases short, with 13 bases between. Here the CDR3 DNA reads TGCGCCAGCAGCCAAGGTCCCCAAGGGCCCTATGGCTACACCTTC. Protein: CASSQGPQGPYGYTF.

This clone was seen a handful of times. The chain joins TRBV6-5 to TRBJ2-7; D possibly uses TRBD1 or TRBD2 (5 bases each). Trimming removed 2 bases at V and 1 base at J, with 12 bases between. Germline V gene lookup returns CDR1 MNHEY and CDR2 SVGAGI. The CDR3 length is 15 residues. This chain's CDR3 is CASSYGTHGSYEQYF. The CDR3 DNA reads TGTGCCAGCAGTTACGGGACCCACGGGTCCTACGAGCAGTACTTC.

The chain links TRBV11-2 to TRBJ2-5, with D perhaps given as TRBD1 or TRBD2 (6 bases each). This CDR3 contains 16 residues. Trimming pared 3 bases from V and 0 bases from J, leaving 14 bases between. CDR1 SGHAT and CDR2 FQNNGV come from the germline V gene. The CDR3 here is CASSFRGGTYQETQYF. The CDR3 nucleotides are TGTGCCAGCAGCTTTCGAGGGGGGACTTACCAAGAGACCCAGTACTTC.

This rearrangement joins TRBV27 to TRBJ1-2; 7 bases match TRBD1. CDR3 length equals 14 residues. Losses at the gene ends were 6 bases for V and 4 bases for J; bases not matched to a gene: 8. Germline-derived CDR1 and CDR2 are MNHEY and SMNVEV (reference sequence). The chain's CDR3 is CASRRTGVGYGYTF. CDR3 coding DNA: TGTGCCAGCAGGAGGACAGGTGTCGGCTATGGCTACACCTTC.

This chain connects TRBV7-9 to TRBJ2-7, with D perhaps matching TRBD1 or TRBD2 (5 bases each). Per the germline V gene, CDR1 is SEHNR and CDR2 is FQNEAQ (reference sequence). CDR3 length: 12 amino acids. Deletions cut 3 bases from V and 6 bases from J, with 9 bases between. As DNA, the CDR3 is TGTGCCAGCAGCTTCTCAGGGACCGAGCAGTACTTC. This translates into CASSFSGTEQYF.

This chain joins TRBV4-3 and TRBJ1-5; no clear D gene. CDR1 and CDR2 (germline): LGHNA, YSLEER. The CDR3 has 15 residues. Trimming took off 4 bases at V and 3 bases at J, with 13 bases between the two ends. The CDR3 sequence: CASSLVFSPNQPQHF. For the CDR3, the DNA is TGCGCCAGCAGCCTCGTTTTTTCCCCCAATCAGCCCCAGCATTTT.

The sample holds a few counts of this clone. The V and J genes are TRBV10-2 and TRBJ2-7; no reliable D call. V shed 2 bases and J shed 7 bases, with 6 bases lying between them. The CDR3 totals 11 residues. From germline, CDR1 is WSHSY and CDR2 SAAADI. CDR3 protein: CASSELREQYF. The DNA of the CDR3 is TGCGCCAGCAGTGAGCTCAGGGAGCAGTACTTC.

The CDR3 nucleotides are TGTGCCAGCAGCCAACAGGGGACTAGTGGCTACACCTTC. This encodes CASSQQGTSGYTF. V gene TRBV3-1 (or the pseudogene TRBV3-2) combines with J gene TRBJ1-2; possibly TRBD1 for D (6 bases). Trimming removed 2 bases at V and 7 bases at J, with 11 bases between. This CDR3 region has 13 residues. CDR1 is LGHDT, CDR2 YNNKEL, per germline (reference sequence).

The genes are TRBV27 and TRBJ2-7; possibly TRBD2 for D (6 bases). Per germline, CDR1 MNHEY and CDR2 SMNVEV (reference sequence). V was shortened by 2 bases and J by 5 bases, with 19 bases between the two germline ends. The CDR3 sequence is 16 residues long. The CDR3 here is CASSLDLRDVYHEQYF. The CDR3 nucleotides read TGTGCCAGCAGTTTAGATTTGCGGGACGTATACCACGAGCAGTACTTC.

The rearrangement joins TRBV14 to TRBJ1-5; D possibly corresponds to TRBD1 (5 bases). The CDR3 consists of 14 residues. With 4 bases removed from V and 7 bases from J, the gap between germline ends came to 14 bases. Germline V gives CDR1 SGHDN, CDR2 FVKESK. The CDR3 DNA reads TGTGCCAGCAGCCTTGCAGGGCGAGGACAGCCCCAGCATTTT. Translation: CASSLAGRGQPQHF.

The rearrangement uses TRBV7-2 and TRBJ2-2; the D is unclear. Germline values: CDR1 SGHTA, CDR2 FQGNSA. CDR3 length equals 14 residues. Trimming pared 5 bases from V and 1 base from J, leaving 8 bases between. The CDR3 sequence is CASSATVNTGELFF. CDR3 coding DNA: TGTGCCAGCAGCGCCACAGTGAACACCGGGGAGCTGTTTTTT.

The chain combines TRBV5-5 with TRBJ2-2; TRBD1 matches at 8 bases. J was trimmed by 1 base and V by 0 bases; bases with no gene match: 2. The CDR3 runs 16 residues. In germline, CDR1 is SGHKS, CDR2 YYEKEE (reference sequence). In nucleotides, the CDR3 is TGTGCCAGCAGCTTGGAGACAGGGGTGAACACCGGGGAGCTGTTTTTT. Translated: CASSLETGVNTGELFF. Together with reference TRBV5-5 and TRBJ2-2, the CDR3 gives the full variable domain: DAGVTQSPTHLIKTRGQQVTLRCSPISGHKSVSWYQQVLGQGPQFIFQYYEKEERGRGNFPDRFSARQFPNYSSELNVNALLLGDSALYLCASSLETGVNTGELFFGEGSRLTVL.

The CDR3, as DNA: TGTGCCAGCAGCCAAGATGGGGGGAATTCACCCCTCCACTTT. This codes for CASSQDGGNSPLHF. The chain combines TRBV3-1 (or the pseudogene TRBV3-2) with TRBJ1-6, with D possibly TRBD1 on 5 matching bases. The germline V gene encodes CDR1 LGHDT and CDR2 YNNKEL (reference sequence). The CDR3 totals 14 residues. V was pared by 0 bases and J by 7 bases, with 7 bases between.

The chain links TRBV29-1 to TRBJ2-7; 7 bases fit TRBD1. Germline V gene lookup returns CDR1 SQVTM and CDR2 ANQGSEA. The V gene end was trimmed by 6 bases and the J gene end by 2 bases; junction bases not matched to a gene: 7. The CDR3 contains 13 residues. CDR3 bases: TGCAGCGTGAAGACCGGGACAGCCTACGAGCAGTACTTC. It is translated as CSVKTGTAYEQYF.